This TCR beta chain was profiled in a study of blood T cell repertoires in COVID-19. Overall study: Acute and convalescent COVID-19 specimens originated in the United States, Italy and Spain. T cells, B-cell-depleted T cells, or PBMCs provided the cDNA or gDNA that served as material.

In the authors' workflow: By means of reference gene primer amplification, nucleated cell counts were estimated. Assay used: immunoSEQ multiplex PCR; TCRdb lists only in-frame clones, some missing. The V and J calls and clone size were taken over from that table, and D and trimming were inferred from the DNA. The sample has about 140,000 clones; approximately 80% are singletons. Deletions cut 2 bases from V and 3 bases from J, with 18 bases between. This CDR3 is built from 16 residues. Per germline, CDR1 SGHRS and CDR2 YFSETQ. The chain combines TRBV5-1 with TRBJ2-7; D unresolved. The sample consisted of peripheral blood. This sequence was found in a woman aged 60-70 years with acute or convalescent COVID-19. The DNA for the CDR3 is TGCGCCAGCAGCTTCCAACTTCATGAGGATCTCTACGAGCAGTACTTC. Translating it yields CASSFQLHEDLYEQYF.